These 25 T cell receptor beta chains share one sample of origin, sequenced in a study of blood T cell repertoires in COVID-19. The data were produced by immunoSEQ multiplex PCR, yet TCRdb's version contains in-frame clones alone and is incomplete. The sample contains about 20,000 clones, approximately 89% of which appear only once. The sequencing input was peripheral blood. These receptors all come from a human donor in a cohort sampled during active COVID-19.

This clone is categorized as medium-sized. The chain is built from TRBV19 and TRBJ2-7, with 10 bases identical to TRBD1. V dropped 7 bases and J dropped 3; count of bases not matched to a gene: 6. CDR1 is LNHDA and CDR2 is SQIVND in the germline V gene (reference sequence). The CDR3 runs 14 residues. The chain's CDR3 is CASTPTGGIYEQYF. The CDR3 coding sequence is TGTGCCAGTACCCCGACAGGGGGCATCTACGAGCAGTACTTC.

The V gene is TRBV28, the J gene TRBJ2-4; D not certain. The ends were cut back, 5 bases at V and 3 bases at J, with 8 bases in the middle. The CDR3 spans 13 residues. Looked up from germline, CDR1 is MDHEN and CDR2 is SYDVKM. CDR3 sequence reads: CASSTADKNIQYF. In nucleotides, the CDR3 is TGTGCCAGCAGTACTGCCGACAAAAACATTCAGTACTTC.

The gene calls are TRBV28 and TRBJ2-1; TRBD2 matches 9 bases. This CDR3 has 14 residues. Trimming took 6 bases from V and 6 from J; bases not matched to a gene: 6. The V gene's germline CDR1 is MDHEN and CDR2 SYDVKM. For the CDR3, the DNA is TGTGCCAGCAGCTGGGGACTAGCCGGCAATGAGCAGTTCTTC. Amino acids: CASSWGLAGNEQFF.

The CDR3 protein is CASRQTKFPPYRGTNEKLFF. CDR3 DNA sequence: TGTGCCAGCAGGCAGACCAAGTTCCCTCCCTACAGGGGGACTAATGAAAAACTGTTTTTT. The chain is built from TRBV28 and TRBJ1-4; TRBD1 agrees at 8 bases. V lost 6 bases and J lost 2; bases outside the gene matches: 20. The germline gives CDR1 MDHEN, CDR2 SYDVKM. The CDR3 is made up of 20 amino acids.

The DNA of the CDR3 is TGTGCCAGCAGCCTGACAGACGAAGCTTTCTTT. Protein sequence: CASSLTDEAFF. V and J are TRBV28 and TRBJ1-1; tentatively, D is TRBD1 (5 bases). CDR3 length: 11 amino acids. Trimming shortened V by 6 bases and J by 8 bases, and 10 bases separated the two germline ends. Germline CDR1 reads MDHEN; CDR2 reads SYDVKM.

V gene TRBV4-2 combines with J gene TRBJ1-6; 7 bases are a match to TRBD1. The V gene's germline CDR1 is LGHNA and CDR2 YNFKEQ. CDR3 length: 16 amino acids. Germline trimming cut 5 bases from V and 5 bases from J; bases unmatched to any gene: 9. The chain's CDR3 is CASSKGGQTNNSPLHF. The CDR3 region has the DNA TGTGCCAGCAGCAAAGGGGGACAGACCAATAATTCACCCCTCCACTTT.

This chain uses TRBV2 with TRBJ2-5; TRBD2 matches 8 bases. Losses at the gene ends were 8 bases for V and 0 bases for J; bases not matched to a gene: 11. The germline V gene encodes CDR1 SNHLY and CDR2 FYNNEI. This CDR3 is built from 16 residues. CDR3 nucleotide sequence: TGTGCCAGCGCTCCCGGGGGGGGTCCCAACCAAGAGACCCAGTACTTC. Protein sequence: CASAPGGGPNQETQYF.

This chain links TRBV7-9 with TRBJ2-7; D is unresolved. V was clipped by 5 bases and J by 3 bases, with 5 bases between them. Germline values: CDR1 SEHNR, CDR2 FQNEAQ (reference sequence). The CDR3 is made up of 11 amino acids. Written as DNA, the CDR3 is TGTGCCAGCAGCCCAGGCTACGAGCAGTACTTC. The encoded protein is CASSPGYEQYF.

The J gene is TRBJ2-3, the V gene TRBV30; TRBD2 matches 11 bases. This CDR3 contains 14 residues. Germline loops: CDR1 GTSNPN, CDR2 SVGIG (reference sequence). The V segment lost 2 bases and the J segment 4 bases; nucleotides outside the gene matches: 2. The CDR3 here is CAWSLGLAADTQYF. Written as DNA, the CDR3 is TGTGCCTGGAGTTTGGGACTAGCGGCAGATACGCAGTATTTT. The whole variable domain, remainder taken from reference TRBV30 and TRBJ2-3, is SQTIHQWPATLVQPVGSPLSLECTVEGTSNPNLYWYRQAAGRGLQLLFYSVGIGQISSEVPQNLSASRPQDRQFILSSKKLLLSDSGFYLCAWSLGLAADTQYFGPGTRLTVL.

The chain couples TRBV20-1 to TRBJ2-3; 7 nucleotides align to TRBD1. From germline, CDR1 is DFQATT and CDR2 SNEGSKA (reference sequence). This CDR3 contains 14 residues. Trimming took 3 bases from V and 4 from J; bases not matched to a gene: 7. The CDR3 is CSASRAGGADTQYF. DNA of the CDR3: TGCAGTGCTAGTAGAGCAGGGGGTGCAGATACGCAGTATTTT.

This chain connects TRBV5-4 to TRBJ2-1, with TRBD2 matching 10 bases. J was trimmed by 10 bases and V by 6 bases; bases with no gene match: 7. The CDR3 is 13 amino acids. Germline values: CDR1 SGHNT, CDR2 YYREEE (reference sequence). This chain's CDR3 is CASTAGGPREQFF. Here the CDR3 DNA reads TGTGCCAGCACAGCGGGAGGGCCGCGGGAGCAGTTCTTC.

The count of this clone is one. V usage is TRBV7-9 and J usage is TRBJ2-1, with 7 bases identical to TRBD2. V was pared by 5 bases and J by 6 bases, with 7 bases of the junction left unmatched. Germline lookup yields CDR1 SEHNR and CDR2 FQNEAQ (reference sequence). The CDR3 runs 14 residues. CDR3 DNA: TGTGCCAGCAGCCCCCTGGGGGGGGGCAATGAGCAGTTCTTC. Translation gives CASSPLGGGNEQFF. Based on the CDR3 plus reference TRBV7-9 and TRBJ2-1, the full variable domain is DTGVSQNPRHKITKRGQNVTFRCDPISEHNRLYWYRQTLGQGPEFLTYFQNEAQLEKSRLLSDRFSAERPKGSFSTLEIQRTEQGDSAMYLCASSPLGGGNEQFFGPGTRLTVL.

The genes are TRBV7-9 and TRBJ1-6; 10 nucleotides match TRBD1. V shed 4 bases and J 7 bases; nucleotides not matched to a gene: 1. The CDR3 spans 14 residues. The germline CDR1 and CDR2 sequences are SEHNR and FQNEAQ (reference sequence). DNA of the CDR3: TGTGCCAGCAGCTCGGGACAGGGGAATTCACCCCTCCACTTT. Amino acid sequence: CASSSGQGNSPLHF.

The V call is TRBV7-3, the J call TRBJ1-6; D gene ambiguous. CDR1 SGHTA and CDR2 FQGTGA come from the germline V gene. The CDR3 is 14 residues long. With 5 bases removed from V and 9 bases from J, the gap between germline ends came to 14 bases. In DNA, the CDR3 is TGTGCCAGCAGCATGACTATGGGGATTTCACCCCTCCACTTT. This codes for CASSMTMGISPLHF.

This clone was counted only a few times. The DNA for the CDR3 is TGCGCCAGCAGCTTGGGGCGGGAGCAGGATGAGCAGTTCTTC. Protein sequence: CASSLGREQDEQFF. The chain recombines TRBV5-1 with TRBJ2-1; 7 bases are a match to TRBD2. The CDR3 has 14 residues. Germline V gene sequence: CDR1 SGHRS, CDR2 YFSETQ. J lost 8 bases, V lost 0 bases, and 5 bases had no gene match.

This chain connects TRBV28 to TRBJ1-2, with D possibly being TRBD1 (5 bases). CDR1 is MDHEN and CDR2 is SYDVKM in the germline V gene. Trimming shortened V by 6 bases and J by 2 bases, and 13 bases separated the two germline ends. The CDR3 covers 14 residues. In DNA, the CDR3 is TGTGCCAGCAGGGCGGGAGGGACGAACTATGGCTACACCTTC. The encoded protein is CASRAGGTNYGYTF.

The rearrangement uses TRBV5-4 and TRBJ1-2; no reliable D call. The V end lost 3 bases, the J end lost 4 bases, and 7 bases lay between the germline ends. This CDR3 spans 12 amino acids. In germline, CDR1 is SGHNT, CDR2 YYREEE (reference sequence). The CDR3 spells CASSSDSYGYTF. CDR3 nucleotide sequence: TGTGCCAGCAGCTCGGACTCCTATGGCTACACCTTC.

This chain uses TRBV5-1 with TRBJ2-7, with no clear D. The germline V and J ends were trimmed by 7 bases and 0 bases, with 14 bases remaining between them. This CDR3 comprises 14 residues. CDR1 and CDR2 from the germline V gene are SGHRS and YFSETQ. CDR3 in amino acids: CASAAIESSYEQYF. The CDR3 nucleotides read TGCGCCAGCGCCGCCATCGAGAGCTCCTACGAGCAGTACTTC.

This chain's CDR3 is CASSEPSGRARDGELFF. The CDR3 coding sequence is TGTGCCAGCAGTGAACCAAGCGGGAGGGCCCGCGACGGGGAGCTGTTTTTT. The chain carries TRBV6-1 and TRBJ2-2; TRBD2 aligns across 10 bases. V gave up 2 bases and J gave up 7 bases; unmatched junction bases: 10. This CDR3 spans 17 amino acids. Germline values: CDR1 MNHNS, CDR2 SASEGT.

This clone showed up just a few times. J is TRBJ1-2 and V is TRBV4-1; 7 bases are shared with TRBD1. The CDR3 covers 16 residues. After removal of 1 base from V and 0 bases from J, the junction contained 5 bases not matched to a gene. The germline V gene has CDR1 MGHRA and CDR2 YSYEKL. CDR3 residues: CASSQVPGTANYGYTF. CDR3 DNA: TGCGCCAGCAGCCAAGTCCCCGGGACAGCTAACTATGGCTACACCTTC.

This clone has only one observation. The rearrangement links TRBV7-3 to TRBJ1-1; weak D call: TRBD1 (6 bases). The V gene's germline CDR1 is SGHTA and CDR2 FQGTGA. CDR3 size: 13 residues. The V end lost 4 bases, the J end lost 7 bases, and 13 bases lay between the germline ends. The CDR3 here is CASSSTRTDEAFF. The CDR3 DNA is TGTGCCAGCAGCTCCACCCGGACAGATGAAGCTTTCTTT.

The chain recombines TRBV19 with TRBJ2-7; D unresolved. V was shortened by 4 bases and J by 2 bases, with 9 bases between the two germline ends. Per germline, CDR1 LNHDA and CDR2 SQIVND (reference sequence). CDR3 length equals 13 residues. The CDR3 DNA is TGTGCCAGTAGTAAGGAGAGCCCCTACGAGCAGTACTTC. It yields the protein CASSKESPYEQYF. Variable domain in full (rest from reference TRBV19 and TRBJ2-7): DGGITQSPKYLFRKEGQNVTLSCEQNLNHDAMYWYRQDPGQGLRLIYYSQIVNDFQKGDIAEGYSVSREKKESFPLTVTSAQKNPTAFYLCASSKESPYEQYFGPGTRLTVT.

The gene calls are TRBV11-2 and TRBJ2-5; 10 nucleotides line up with TRBD2. After removal of 8 bases from V and 4 bases from J, the junction contained 13 bases not matched to a gene. Germline CDR1 is SGHAT and CDR2 is FQNNGV. The CDR3 is 16 amino acids. The CDR3 loop is CASQPAASGRGETQYF. The DNA of the CDR3 is TGTGCCAGCCAACCGGCGGCTAGCGGGAGAGGAGAGACCCAGTACTTC.

The chain couples TRBV5-4 to TRBJ2-5; 7 bases fit TRBD1. Trimming removed 2 bases from V and 2 bases from J; junction bases left unmatched: 3. The CDR3 spans 14 residues. The germline gives CDR1 SGHNT, CDR2 YYREEE (reference sequence). Here the CDR3 reads CASSFGTEQETQYF. The CDR3 DNA follows: TGTGCCAGCAGCTTTGGGACAGAGCAAGAGACCCAGTACTTC.

This clone has more than one count but fewer than ten. CDR3 protein: CASRGQGVNTEAFF. The CDR3 bases are TGTGCCAGCAGGGGACAGGGCGTGAACACTGAAGCTTTCTTT. The genes are TRBV2 and TRBJ1-1, with TRBD1 matching 9 bases. The V and J ends lost 6 bases and 0 bases, in that order; junction bases with no gene match: 2. The germline CDR1 and CDR2 sequences are SNHLY and FYNNEI. This CDR3 spans 14 amino acids.